This is a list of T cell receptor beta chains from one sample in a study of shared clonotypes between healthy human individuals. Sequencing was performed with immunoSEQ multiplex PCR; in TCRdb, only in-frame clones are kept and a portion is missing. Of some 1,400,000 clones in the sample, over 95% are singletons; the top ten hold 0.95% to 1.5%. The specimen was naive CD4+ T cells sorted from blood. The receptors were sampled from a man aged 30 to 39 in good health. Each CDR3 is given with its conserved first and last residue. The D gene is left open where the match is weak. Clone size is not always given. Where it is, it says once, few, many or a class for expanded clones.

v_call	j_call	clone_size	d_call	cdr3_aa	cdr3_nt
TRBV19	TRBJ2-7	-	TRBD1	CASSISSAGGEQYF	TGTGCCAGTAGTATCTCTTCGGCAGGGGGTGAGCAGTACTTC
TRBV5-4	TRBJ1-1	-	-	CASSLEQNTEAFF	TGTGCCAGCAGCTTGGAACAGAACACTGAAGCTTTCTTT
TRBV5-6	TRBJ2-1	-	TRBD1	CASSFGTGVDLFF	TGTGCCAGCAGCTTTGGGACAGGGGTTGACCTGTTCTTC
TRBV5-1	TRBJ2-7	-	TRBD1	CASSLRPSGQAIPYEQYF	TGCGCCAGCAGCTTACGACCTTCGGGACAGGCAATTCCCTACGAGCAGTACTTC
TRBV5-1	TRBJ2-7	-	TRBD1	CASSFTRTGIYEQYF	TGCGCCAGCAGCTTTACTCGGACAGGGATATACGAGCAGTACTTC
TRBV2	TRBJ1-2	once	-	CASSEISGYTF	TGTGCCAGCAGTGAGATTTCTGGCTACACCTTC
TRBV7-2	TRBJ2-7	-	TRBD2	CASSLSGRGSYEQYF	TGTGCCAGCAGCCTTAGCGGGAGGGGCTCCTACGAGCAGTACTTC
TRBV6-5	TRBJ1-3	-	-	CASTHGGAAGNTIYF	TGTGCCAGCACTCACGGGGGTGCGGCTGGAAACACCATATATTTT
TRBV19	TRBJ2-2	-	TRBD2	CASSDPGLAVTGELFF	TGTGCCAGTAGCGATCCGGGACTAGCGGTAACCGGGGAGCTGTTTTTT
TRBV28	TRBJ2-3	-	-	CASSLGGGRQSDTQYF	TGTGCCAGCAGTTTGGGGGGAGGACGTCAGTCAGATACGCAGTATTTT
TRBV6-4	TRBJ1-4	-	-	CASSEPTDVNEKLFF	TGTGCCAGCAGTGAGCCGACAGACGTTAATGAAAAACTGTTTTTT
TRBV10-1	TRBJ2-3	-	-	CASSDPRSDTQYF	TGCGCCAGCAGTGACCCGAGGTCAGATACGCAGTATTTT
TRBV18	TRBJ1-3	-	-	CASSRQGPGNTIYF	TGTGCCAGCTCACGTCAGGGGCCCGGAAACACCATATATTTT
TRBV18	TRBJ2-7	-	-	CASSEGLMYEQYF	TGTGCCAGCTCGGAGGGCCTTATGTACGAGCAGTACTTC
TRBV7-6	TRBJ2-7	-	-	CASSLGVDNYEQYF	TGTGCCAGCAGCTTAGGGGTCGACAACTACGAGCAGTACTTC
TRBV9	TRBJ2-5	-	TRBD2	CASSATSGRAQAQYF	TGTGCCAGCAGCGCCACTAGCGGGAGGGCCCAAGCCCAGTACTTC
TRBV10-3	TRBJ2-1	once	TRBD2	CAIRDLLAGGVNEQFF	TGTGCCATCAGGGACCTTCTAGCGGGAGGGGTTAATGAGCAGTTCTTC